Shown below are 27 T cell receptor beta chains from a single sample sequenced in a study of cytomegalovirus exposure and HLA in healthy donors. Profiled with immunoSEQ multiplex PCR; TCRdb holds only in-frame clones, not every one. The sample has about 130,000 clones; approximately 90% are singletons. The sample comprised PBMCs. These receptors were collected from a woman aged 25 to 39 in good health and CMV-seropositive.

This chain links TRBV5-1 with TRBJ1-1, with D perhaps matching TRBD1 (6 bases). Germline lookup yields CDR1 SGHRS and CDR2 YFSETQ. This CDR3 comprises 16 residues. Trimming left V 2 bases short and J 0 bases short, with 14 bases between. CDR3 in amino acids: CASSFRGIKMNTEAFF. In DNA, the CDR3 is TGCGCCAGCAGCTTCAGGGGAATAAAGATGAACACTGAAGCTTTCTTT.

The V call is TRBV5-1, the J call TRBJ1-6; TRBD1 matches at 8 bases. The J segment lost 7 bases and the V segment lost 6 bases, leaving 9 bases of the junction unmatched. The CDR3 length is 15 residues. Germline CDR1 SGHRS, CDR2 YFSETQ. The CDR3: CASKVITGGNSPLHF. In DNA, the CDR3 is TGCGCCAGCAAAGTTATAACAGGGGGGAATTCACCCCTCCACTTT. The variable domain in full, with the rest retrieved from reference TRBV5-1 and TRBJ1-6, is KAGVTQTPRYLIKTRGQQVTLSCSPISGHRSVSWYQQTPGQGLQFLFEYFSETQRNKGNFPGRFSGRQFSNSRSEMNVSTLELGDSALYLCASKVITGGNSPLHFGNGTRLTVT.

This chain uses TRBV27 with TRBJ2-1, with 7 bases fitting TRBD1. In germline, CDR1 is MNHEY, CDR2 SMNVEV (reference sequence). The CDR3 is 15 residues long. Trimming at V came to 5 bases and at J to 2 bases, leaving 6 bases not matched to a gene. CDR3: CASSPDRDTYNEQFF. As DNA, the CDR3 is TGTGCCAGCAGTCCCGACAGGGACACCTACAATGAGCAGTTCTTC.

The chain has TRBV28 and TRBJ2-4; 10 nucleotides line up with TRBD1. The germline V gene encodes CDR1 MDHEN and CDR2 SYDVKM. The CDR3 runs 17 residues. V trimming: 3 bases; J trimming: 3 bases; junction bases outside the gene matches: 8. The chain's CDR3 is CASSFLGTGVDKNIQYF. The CDR3 DNA is TGTGCCAGCAGTTTCCTCGGGACAGGGGTTGACAAAAACATTCAGTACTTC.

The chain couples TRBV2 to TRBJ2-5; 7 nucleotides match TRBD2. Per germline, CDR1 SNHLY and CDR2 FYNNEI. Trimming cost V 4 bases and J 4 bases; bases outside gene matches: 9. The CDR3 consists of 15 residues. The DNA of the CDR3 is TGTGCCAGCAGTGGTTCCGCAGGGAGGGCAGAGACCCAGTACTTC. Its protein product is CASSGSAGRAETQYF.

The rearrangement links TRBV13 to TRBJ2-4; 7 positions agree with TRBD1. The CDR3 length is 15 residues. The germline V gene encodes CDR1 PRHDT and CDR2 FYEKMQ (reference sequence). Germline trimming cut 4 bases from V and 1 base from J; bases unmatched to any gene: 4. This chain's CDR3 is CASSSTQGAKNIQYF. As DNA, the CDR3 is TGTGCCAGCAGCTCCACACAGGGGGCCAAAAACATTCAGTACTTC.

This rearrangement joins TRBV15 to TRBJ2-1; 10 nucleotides align to TRBD2. Trimming cost V 1 base and J 5 bases; bases outside gene matches: 8. This CDR3 has 17 amino acids. Germline V CDR1 and CDR2: LNHNV, YYDKDF (reference sequence). Here the CDR3 reads CATSRGVTSGTDNEQFF. CDR3 DNA: TGTGCCACCAGCAGAGGCGTAACTAGCGGGACGGACAATGAGCAGTTCTTC. The full variable domain, with the rest looked up from reference TRBV15 and TRBJ2-1, is DAMVIQNPRYQVTQFGKPVTLSCSQTLNHNVMYWYQQKSSQAPKLLFHYYDKDFNNEADTPDNFQSRRPNTSFCFLDIRSPGLGDTAMYLCATSRGVTSGTDNEQFFGPGTRLTVL.

This chain uses TRBV19 with TRBJ2-1, with 8 bases matching TRBD1. The CDR3 sequence is 20 residues long. Trimming took 3 bases from V and 0 from J; bases not matched to a gene: 16. Germline CDR1 is LNHDA and CDR2 is SQIVND (reference sequence). The CDR3 region has the DNA TGTGCCAGTAGTATGACAGGGGTTCGACGTGCATCAGGCTCCTACAATGAGCAGTTCTTC. It translates to CASSMTGVRRASGSYNEQFF.

The chain links TRBV28 to TRBJ1-1; weak D call: TRBD1 (5 bases). Trimming took off 5 bases at V and 9 bases at J, with 19 bases between the two ends. This CDR3 spans 14 amino acids. Germline V gene data show CDR1 as MDHEN and CDR2 as SYDVKM. CDR3 in amino acids: CASSTPGDGRKAFF. CDR3 sequence (DNA): TGTGCCAGCAGTACCCCGGGGGACGGGAGAAAAGCTTTCTTT.

The rearrangement joins TRBV28 to TRBJ1-3; D unclear. The CDR3 extends over 16 amino acids. V lost 4 bases and J 0 bases, leaving 13 bases between the germline ends. The germline CDR1 and CDR2 sequences are MDHEN and SYDVKM. CDR3 bases: TGTGCCAGCAGTTCCCCGAACTTACGCTCTGGAAACACCATATATTTT. Residues: CASSSPNLRSGNTIYF.

The chain links TRBV9 to TRBJ2-1; D unresolved. Germline V gene sequence: CDR1 SGDLS, CDR2 YYNGEE. The germline V and J ends were trimmed by 3 bases and 2 bases, with 21 bases remaining between them. This CDR3 has 18 amino acids. CDR3 amino acids: CASSGIYRLQPTYNEQFF. Here the CDR3 DNA reads TGTGCCAGCAGCGGGATCTACCGACTGCAACCCACCTACAATGAGCAGTTCTTC.

The gene calls are TRBV5-1 and TRBJ1-5; D perhaps matches TRBD1 (5 bases). V was cut by 6 bases and J by 2 bases, with 18 bases left in between. The CDR3 sequence is 16 residues long. Germline assignment: CDR1 SGHRS and CDR2 YFSETQ. The CDR3: CASNFPGNRGNQPQHF. CDR3 nucleotides: TGCGCCAGCAACTTCCCAGGGAACCGTGGCAATCAGCCCCAGCATTTT.

This rearrangement joins TRBV7-9 to TRBJ1-1; D not certain. Per germline, CDR1 SEHNR and CDR2 FQNEAQ (reference sequence). The V and J ends lost 2 bases and 3 bases respectively, with 7 bases between them. The length of the CDR3 is 13 residues. In DNA form, the CDR3 reads TGTGCCAGCAGCTTACAATCGGACACTGAAGCTTTCTTT. Its protein product is CASSLQSDTEAFF.

V and J are TRBV5-1 and TRBJ1-1, with D possibly matching TRBD1 (5 bases). The CDR3 consists of 14 residues. Trimming cost V 1 base and J 0 bases, with 7 bases left between them. Looked up from germline, CDR1 is SGHRS and CDR2 is YFSETQ. As DNA, the CDR3 is TGCGCCAGCAGCTTGAGGGGCCTGAACACTGAAGCTTTCTTT. This codes for CASSLRGLNTEAFF. The full variable domain, with the rest looked up from reference TRBV5-1 and TRBJ1-1, is KAGVTQTPRYLIKTRGQQVTLSCSPISGHRSVSWYQQTPGQGLQFLFEYFSETQRNKGNFPGRFSGRQFSNSRSEMNVSTLELGDSALYLCASSLRGLNTEAFFGQGTRLTVV.

The chain has TRBV19 and TRBJ2-7; no reliable D call. This CDR3 region has 13 residues. Trimming shortened V by 1 base and J by 2 bases, and 6 bases separated the two germline ends. CDR1 LNHDA and CDR2 SQIVND come from the germline V gene (reference sequence). The CDR3 coding sequence is TGTGCCAGTAGTATAGGGCTGACCTACGAGCAGTACTTC. Protein: CASSIGLTYEQYF.

This chain connects TRBV18 to TRBJ1-2; 9 nucleotides agree with TRBD1. CDR3 length equals 16 residues. V trimming: 6 bases; J trimming: 2 bases; junction bases outside the gene matches: 10. CDR1 is KGHSH and CDR2 is LQKENI in the germline V gene. CDR3 protein: CASSPGQGRPNYGYTF. CDR3 coding DNA: TGTGCCAGCTCCCCAGGACAGGGGCGGCCAAACTATGGCTACACCTTC.

The chain uses TRBV9 and TRBJ1-3; no definite D call. Trimming took 3 bases from V and 7 from J, leaving 17 bases between them. CDR3 size: 15 residues. Germline lookup yields CDR1 SGDLS and CDR2 YYNGEE. In DNA, the CDR3 is TGTGCCAGCAGCGCCTCGACTGAATACGGTAACACCATATATTTT. This gives the protein CASSASTEYGNTIYF.

This clone occurred once. The gene calls are TRBV27 and TRBJ1-1; D is undetermined. CDR1 and CDR2 from the germline V gene are MNHEY and SMNVEV (reference sequence). The CDR3 loop spans 14 amino acids. The ends were cut back, 1 base at V and 3 bases at J, with 9 bases in the middle. CDR3: CASSLLSGDTEAFF. For the CDR3, the DNA is TGTGCCAGCAGTTTATTATCCGGGGACACTGAAGCTTTCTTT.

The CDR3 region has the DNA TGTGCCAGCAGACTAGTCCAAGAGACCCAGTACTTC. Protein product: CASRLVQETQYF. V gene TRBV2 combines with J gene TRBJ2-5; D possibly corresponds to TRBD2 (5 bases). Germline lookup yields CDR1 SNHLY and CDR2 FYNNEI. The CDR3 spans 12 residues. The ends were cut back, 6 bases at V and 1 base at J, with 6 bases in the middle.

The CDR3 spells CASSKQTGGWEQFF. CDR3 in DNA: TGTGCCAGCAGTAAGCAGACAGGGGGCTGGGAGCAGTTCTTC. The rearrangement uses TRBV28 and TRBJ2-1, with 10 bases lining up with TRBD1. The CDR3 extends over 14 amino acids. The junction had 8 bases not matched to a gene; V was cut back by 5 bases and J by 10 bases. Per germline, CDR1 MDHEN and CDR2 SYDVKM.

This chain links TRBV6-6 with TRBJ2-2, with a weak D call TRBD2 (5 bases). Germline values: CDR1 MNHNY, CDR2 SVGAGI (reference sequence). The CDR3 extends over 15 amino acids. Trimming cost V 5 bases and J 1 base, with 11 bases left between them. The CDR3 nucleotides read TGTGCCAGCAGTCGGAATAGCGTGAACACCGGGGAGCTGTTTTTT. Protein: CASSRNSVNTGELFF.

V usage is TRBV10-3 and J usage is TRBJ2-1; no definite D call. CDR3 length equals 12 residues. CDR1 is ENHRY, CDR2 SYGVKD, per germline. Trimming stripped 0 bases from V and 8 bases from J, with 5 bases between. This CDR3 is CAISESSYEQFF. The CDR3 DNA sequence: TGTGCCATCAGTGAGTCTTCCTATGAGCAGTTCTTC.

The chain uses TRBV4-2 and TRBJ2-7; 10 bases map to TRBD1. Germline CDR1 is LGHNA and CDR2 is YNFKEQ. This CDR3 is 15 amino acids long. Trimming removed 5 bases from V and 2 bases from J; junction bases left unmatched: 6. Here the CDR3 DNA reads TGTGCCAGCAGCACACAGACAGGGGGCGCCTACGAGCAGTACTTC. Its translation: CASSTQTGGAYEQYF.

The chain has TRBV28 and TRBJ2-2, with 7 bases fitting TRBD2. Germline V gene sequence: CDR1 MDHEN, CDR2 SYDVKM. CDR3 length: 15 amino acids. V was pared by 2 bases and J by 5 bases, with 5 bases of the junction left unmatched. The CDR3 loop is CASSLTGGETGELFF. The CDR3 nucleotides read TGTGCCAGCAGTTTAACGGGGGGTGAGACCGGGGAGCTGTTTTTT.

A single count supports this clone. The gene calls are TRBV7-9 and TRBJ2-1; 7 bases match TRBD2. The CDR3 contains 12 residues. Per germline, CDR1 SEHNR and CDR2 FQNEAQ (reference sequence). Trimming at V came to 8 bases and at J to 6 bases, leaving 4 bases not matched to a gene. The CDR3 DNA is TGTGCCAGCCTATCTAGCGGCAATGAGCAGTTCTTC. It specifies CASLSSGNEQFF.

This rearrangement joins TRBV7-8 to TRBJ2-5; D is uncertain. Germline lookup yields CDR1 SGHVS and CDR2 FQNEAQ. The CDR3 consists of 14 residues. V lost 0 bases and J lost 3, with 8 bases in between. CDR3: CASSLAGLKETQYF. The CDR3 region has the DNA TGTGCCAGCAGCTTAGCGGGCCTAAAAGAGACCCAGTACTTC.

The V call is TRBV7-9, the J call TRBJ2-7, with 7 bases matching TRBD2. CDR1 is SEHNR, CDR2 FQNEAQ, per germline (reference sequence). Germline trimming cut 4 bases from V and 3 bases from J; bases unmatched to any gene: 3. The CDR3 extends over 13 amino acids. The CDR3 sequence is CASSWGGSYEQYF. CDR3 DNA: TGTGCCAGCAGCTGGGGGGGGAGCTACGAGCAGTACTTC. Supplemented by reference TRBV7-9 and TRBJ2-7, the full variable domain reads DTGVSQNPRHKITKRGQNVTFRCDPISEHNRLYWYRQTLGQGPEFLTYFQNEAQLEKSRLLSDRFSAERPKGSFSTLEIQRTEQGDSAMYLCASSWGGSYEQYFGPGTRLTVT.